The 29 T cell receptor beta chains below all came from one sample that was sequenced in a study of cytomegalovirus exposure and HLA in healthy donors. The PCR made use of 60 Vbeta and 13 Jbeta primers. The assay was immunoSEQ multiplex PCR, and TCRdb's table has in-frame clones only and misses some. The data contain under 150,000 clones, roughly 85% of them singletons. Sequencing was done on a sample of PBMCs. These TCRs come from a male donor in good health and CMV-seronegative.

The genes are TRBV28 and TRBJ2-7; TRBD2 agrees at 9 bases. This CDR3 spans 16 amino acids. Germline V CDR1 and CDR2: MDHEN, SYDVKM. The J segment lost 1 base and the V segment lost 5 bases, leaving 9 bases of the junction unmatched. CDR3 bases: TGTGCCAGCAGTGCCCTCCTAGCGGGGACTTCCTACGAGCAGTACTTC. Protein: CASSALLAGTSYEQYF.

The V call is TRBV6-6, the J call TRBJ2-7; 7 bases align to TRBD2. CDR3 size: 16 residues. V was clipped by 4 bases and J by 3 bases; unmatched bases: 12. Germline V gene lookup returns CDR1 MNHNY and CDR2 SVGAGI (reference sequence). CDR3 region: CASSLEFVASGYEQYF. In nucleotides, the CDR3 is TGTGCCAGCAGTTTGGAGTTCGTGGCTAGCGGCTACGAGCAGTACTTC.

The rearrangement joins TRBV7-9 to TRBJ2-2; D may be TRBD1 (5 bases). Trimming cost V 5 bases and J 3 bases, with 13 bases left between them. This CDR3 has 15 residues. Germline values: CDR1 SEHNR, CDR2 FQNEAQ (reference sequence). CDR3 nucleotides: TGTGCCAGCAGCCCGACCAGGGTTTACACCGGGGAGCTGTTTTTT. Its translation is CASSPTRVYTGELFF.

The chain recombines TRBV9 with TRBJ2-1, with D possibly TRBD1 on 5 matching bases. Germline loops: CDR1 SGDLS, CDR2 YYNGEE. CDR3 length: 14 amino acids. Deletions cut 0 bases from V and 9 bases from J, with 13 bases between. The CDR3 DNA reads as TGTGCCAGCAGCGTAGAATCTCAGGGTGGTGAGCAGTTCTTC. Its protein is CASSVESQGGEQFF.

The chain carries TRBV19 and TRBJ1-2; no firm D call. V was cut by 10 bases and J by 3 bases, with 15 bases left in between. The CDR3 totals 13 residues. Germline assignment: CDR1 LNHDA and CDR2 SQIVND (reference sequence). CDR3 sequence reads: CATSQAGHYGYTF. For the CDR3, the DNA is TGTGCCACTTCCCAGGCAGGCCACTATGGCTACACCTTC.

The chain links TRBV28 to TRBJ2-1; the match to TRBD1 covers 9 bases. The CDR3 totals 14 residues. Germline assignment: CDR1 MDHEN and CDR2 SYDVKM. The junction had 8 bases not matched to a gene; V was cut back by 6 bases and J by 8 bases. The CDR3: CASSPGTGRDEQFF. CDR3 DNA: TGTGCCAGCAGCCCTGGGACAGGGAGGGATGAGCAGTTCTTC.

V gene TRBV27 combines with J gene TRBJ2-7; the D gene is possibly TRBD2 (6 bases). This CDR3 is 14 amino acids long. Germline loops: CDR1 MNHEY, CDR2 SMNVEV (reference sequence). The germline V and J ends were trimmed by 4 bases and 2 bases, with 12 bases remaining between them. The CDR3 protein is CASSSGLIPYEQYF. CDR3 in DNA: TGTGCCAGCAGTTCAGGACTAATACCCTACGAGCAGTACTTC.

This rearrangement joins TRBV28 to TRBJ1-2; maybe TRBD1 (5 bases). Germline V lookup: CDR1 MDHEN, CDR2 SYDVKM. Trimming took 3 bases from V and 2 from J, leaving 7 bases between them. CDR3 size: 13 residues. The CDR3 region is CASSFQGNYGYTF. CDR3 bases: TGTGCCAGCAGTTTCCAGGGCAACTATGGCTACACCTTC.

This chain connects TRBV5-5 to TRBJ2-3, with 11 nucleotides matching TRBD2. Germline CDR1 SGHKS, CDR2 YYEKEE (reference sequence). The ends lost 5 bases at V and 3 bases at J; junction bases unmatched: 5. This CDR3 spans 15 amino acids. CDR3 DNA: TGTGCCAGCAGTAGCACTAGCGGGAGTACAGATACGCAGTATTTT. It encodes CASSSTSGSTDTQYF.

This clone has a single count. The chain couples TRBV19 to TRBJ2-5; the match to TRBD1 covers 7 bases. The junction had 6 bases not matched to a gene; V was cut back by 4 bases and J by 4 bases. The CDR3 covers 14 residues. The V gene's germline CDR1 is LNHDA and CDR2 SQIVND (reference sequence). The CDR3 protein is CASSKDRDRETQYF. The DNA for the CDR3 is TGTGCCAGTAGTAAAGACAGGGATCGAGAGACCCAGTACTTC.

The genes are TRBV9 and TRBJ2-3, with TRBD2 matching 8 bases. This CDR3 has 15 residues. Germline V gives CDR1 SGDLS, CDR2 YYNGEE. V lost 4 bases and J lost 0; bases outside the gene matches: 4. The CDR3 sequence is CASSPGGSSTDTQYF. The CDR3 nucleotides are TGTGCCAGCAGCCCGGGGGGGTCTAGCACAGATACGCAGTATTTT.

The chain couples TRBV19 to TRBJ2-2; 11 bases are shared with TRBD1. Germline V CDR1 and CDR2: LNHDA, SQIVND (reference sequence). This CDR3 comprises 17 residues. J was trimmed by 3 bases and V by 4 bases; bases with no gene match: 7. CDR3 bases: TGTGCCAGTAGTAGTCCAGCGGGACAGGGGGACACCGGGGAGCTGTTTTTT. It codes for CASSSPAGQGDTGELFF.

The CDR3 protein is CASSAALNEKLFF. CDR3 in DNA: TGTGCCAGCAGTGCGGCTCTGAATGAAAAACTGTTTTTT. The V call is TRBV6-6, the J call TRBJ1-4; D gene uncertain. Trimming removed 5 bases from V and 5 bases from J, with 9 bases in between. This CDR3 has 13 residues. Per germline, CDR1 MNHNY and CDR2 SVGAGI (reference sequence).

The chain recombines TRBV5-4 with TRBJ1-2; D is ambiguous. V gave up 4 bases and J gave up 3 bases, with 16 bases separating them. The CDR3 spans 15 residues. The germline V gene encodes CDR1 SGHNT and CDR2 YYREEE (reference sequence). CDR3 nucleotides: TGTGCCAGCAGCCTGGGAGCTCTACTGGACTATGGCTACACCTTC. Protein: CASSLGALLDYGYTF.

The chain combines TRBV18 with TRBJ2-2; 9 nucleotides agree with TRBD1. Germline CDR1 KGHSH, CDR2 LQKENI. The CDR3 contains 16 residues. V dropped 3 bases and J dropped 4; count of bases not matched to a gene: 6. CDR3: CASSPGDRDLTGELFF. DNA of the CDR3: TGTGCCAGCTCACCGGGGGACAGGGACCTCACCGGGGAGCTGTTTTTT.

The chain joins TRBV28 to TRBJ1-2, with a possible D match to TRBD1 (5 bases). Trimming left V 2 bases short and J 5 bases short, with 12 bases between. The CDR3 is made up of 14 amino acids. The germline CDR1 and CDR2 sequences are MDHEN and SYDVKM. The CDR3 loop is CASSLLSRGYGYTF. The CDR3 DNA reads as TGTGCCAGCAGTTTACTCAGCCGGGGGTATGGCTACACCTTC.

The J gene is TRBJ2-5, the V gene TRBV4-2; D may be TRBD2 (6 bases). This CDR3 is 13 amino acids long. Germline V gene data show CDR1 as LGHNA and CDR2 as YNFKEQ. V was pared by 4 bases and J by 0 bases, with 6 bases between. CDR3 nucleotide sequence: TGTGCCAGCAGCCTAGCGGACCAAGAGACCCAGTACTTC. Protein: CASSLADQETQYF.

This chain links TRBV5-1 with TRBJ2-3; 9 nucleotides line up with TRBD2. V gave up 4 bases and J gave up 3 bases; unmatched junction bases: 6. The CDR3 has 15 amino acids. Germline CDR1 is SGHRS and CDR2 is YFSETQ. CDR3 sequence: CASSNPSGETDTQYF. Here the CDR3 DNA reads TGCGCCAGCAGCAACCCTAGCGGGGAAACAGATACGCAGTATTTT.

This clone has just a few counts. The chain recombines TRBV7-8 with TRBJ1-4; TRBD1 matches 7 bases. Trimming at V came to 1 base and at J to 4 bases, leaving 6 bases not matched to a gene. The CDR3 is made up of 16 amino acids. The V gene's germline CDR1 is SGHVS and CDR2 FQNEAQ. CDR3 in amino acids: CASSLGRGTDNEKLFF. CDR3 DNA: TGTGCCAGCAGCTTAGGCAGGGGGACAGATAATGAAAAACTGTTTTTT.

The V gene is TRBV28, the J gene TRBJ2-7, with 11 bases that match TRBD1. The V gene end was trimmed by 4 bases and the J gene end by 4 bases; junction bases not matched to a gene: 3. CDR1 and CDR2 from the germline V gene are MDHEN and SYDVKM. This CDR3 is built from 14 residues. The CDR3 DNA reads TGTGCCAGCAGTTGGGGGACAGGGGGTTACGAGCAGTACTTC. It codes for CASSWGTGGYEQYF.

The V and J genes are TRBV7-9 and TRBJ2-3; TRBD2 aligns across 9 bases. With V trimmed by 5 bases and J by 1 base, 4 bases remained unmatched. Germline loops: CDR1 SEHNR, CDR2 FQNEAQ (reference sequence). This CDR3 spans 15 amino acids. CDR3 protein: CASSLLAGGTDTQYF. CDR3 nucleotides: TGTGCCAGCAGCCTACTAGCGGGTGGCACAGATACGCAGTATTTT.

V is TRBV6-6 and J is TRBJ2-7, with 9 bases that match TRBD1. The CDR3 is 15 residues long. Germline CDR1 is MNHNY and CDR2 is SVGAGI (reference sequence). The V segment lost 6 bases and the J segment 4 bases; nucleotides outside the gene matches: 10. The DNA of the CDR3 is TGTGCCAGCAGGCCCGGGACAGGGTCTTCGTACGAGCAGTACTTC. It encodes CASRPGTGSSYEQYF.

This clone was counted between two and nine times. This chain links TRBV27 with TRBJ1-1; no definite D call. Trimming pared 3 bases from V and 4 bases from J, leaving 9 bases between. Germline V lookup: CDR1 MNHEY, CDR2 SMNVEV (reference sequence). The CDR3 is made up of 13 amino acids. The CDR3, as DNA: TGTGCCAGCAGTTTCACGACAACCACTGAAGCTTTCTTT. Its protein product is CASSFTTTTEAFF.

The gene calls are TRBV6-5 and TRBJ1-2; 9 bases are a match to TRBD1. CDR1 and CDR2 (germline): MNHEY, SVGAGI. CDR3 length equals 15 residues. Germline trimming cut 2 bases from V and 6 bases from J; bases unmatched to any gene: 7. CDR3 sequence reads: CASSYTGTGYNGYTF. The DNA of the CDR3 is TGTGCCAGCAGTTACACCGGGACAGGGTACAATGGCTACACCTTC.

The rearrangement links TRBV6-6 to TRBJ1-5; TRBD1 matches at 9 bases. V lost 5 bases, J lost 7 bases, and 9 bases stayed unmatched. CDR1 and CDR2 (germline): MNHNY, SVGAGI (reference sequence). The CDR3 runs 15 residues. CDR3 residues: CASSPGTGTNQPQHF. Here the CDR3 DNA reads TGTGCCAGCAGTCCCGGGACAGGGACCAACCAGCCCCAGCATTTT.

This chain connects TRBV5-4 to TRBJ1-1; TRBD1 matches 10 bases. The germline gives CDR1 SGHNT, CDR2 YYREEE (reference sequence). Trimming at V came to 4 bases and at J to 3 bases, leaving 9 bases not matched to a gene. The CDR3 runs 16 residues. CDR3 residues: CASSDPTGGRDTEAFF. The CDR3 coding sequence is TGTGCCAGCAGCGACCCGACAGGGGGCAGGGACACTGAAGCTTTCTTT.

This chain joins TRBV5-4 and TRBJ2-2; a weak D match, TRBD2 (6 bases). CDR3 length: 16 residues. Trimming took 2 bases from V and 7 from J, leaving 18 bases between them. Germline V lookup: CDR1 SGHNT, CDR2 YYREEE (reference sequence). CDR3 bases: TGTGCCAGCAGCTTACACGCACTTGCCGGGGGCGGGGAGCTGTTTTTT. Translating gives CASSLHALAGGGELFF.

This chain links TRBV7-5 with TRBJ1-5. TRBV7-5 is shown as a pseudogene. The CDR3 has 15 residues. In DNA, the CDR3 is TGTGCCAGAAGCCACCCCCGCTATAGCAATCAGCCCCAGCATTTT. It yields the protein CARSHPRYSNQPQHF.

The chain recombines TRBV28 with TRBJ2-1; tentatively, D is TRBD2 (7 bases). CDR1 MDHEN and CDR2 SYDVKM come from the germline V gene. V dropped 2 bases and J dropped 8 bases, with 13 bases sitting between them. This CDR3 has 14 amino acids. Written as DNA, the CDR3 is TGTGCCAGCAGTTTAAGGGGGGGGACGGATGAGCAGTTCTTC. The encoded protein is CASSLRGGTDEQFF.